A single sample gave rise to the 10 T cell receptor beta chains below, sequenced in a study of regulatory T cells in long-lasting Graves disease. Regarding time point: newly diagnosed GD, antithyroid drugs for less than 3 months. RNA extracted from PBMCs served as the sequencing template. iRepertoire HTBI primers and Arm-PCR of CDR3 regions built TCR beta libraries. MiXCR, applied by TCRdb to the multiplex PCR reads, yields one record per CDR3 protein. The sample lists about 440,000 distinct CDR3 sequences; 15% were seen once. This same sample was also part of a study on T cells in Graves' hyperthyroidism and ophthalmopathy.

The specimen comprised peripheral blood mononuclear cells (PBMCs), sampled at new diagnosis, from a patient treated with antithyroid drugs. The source is a woman under 40 with Graves disease.

This clonotype was detected many times. The chain has TRBV20-1 and TRBJ2-7; TRBD1 might be the D (7 bases). Looked up from germline, CDR1 is DFQATT and CDR2 is SNEGSKA (reference sequence). The length of the CDR3 is 14 residues. Trimming cost V 6 bases and J 3 bases, with 18 bases left between them. In DNA form, the CDR3 reads TGCAGTGCAACCCTCAGGGGGAGGCTCTACGAGCAGTACTTC. Its protein product is CSATLRGRLYEQYF.

This clonotype was detected ten times or more. The chain has TRBV11-1 and TRBJ1-1; D is unclear. The germline V gene encodes CDR1 SGHAT and CDR2 FQDESV (reference sequence). Trimming removed 5 bases at V and 1 base at J, with 14 bases between. There are 15 residues in the CDR3. The DNA for the CDR3 is TGTGCCAGCAGCCTCTTATCCGGTAGGAACACTGAAGCTTTCTTT. It encodes CASSLLSGRNTEAFF. The variable domain in full, with the rest retrieved from reference TRBV11-1 and TRBJ1-1, is EAEVAQSPRYKITEKSQAVAFWCDPISGHATLYWYRQILGQGPELLVQFQDESVVDDSQLPKDRFSAERLKGVDSTLKIQPAELGDSAMYLCASSLLSGRNTEAFFGQGTRLTVV.

This rearrangement joins TRBV6-2 or TRBV6-3 to TRBJ1-1; D not certain. The CDR3 spans 17 residues. V dropped 4 bases and J dropped 0 bases, with 18 bases sitting between them. CDR1 and CDR2 from the germline V gene are MNHEY and SVGEGT. The DNA for the CDR3 is TGTGCCAGCAGTTCCCCGAGAGTAGGCCCTCTGAACACTGAAGCTTTCTTT. The encoded protein is CASSSPRVGPLNTEAFF.

Ten or more counts support this clonotype. J is TRBJ2-1 and V is TRBV20-1, with 8 bases that match TRBD2. V dropped 1 base and J dropped 7; count of bases not matched to a gene: 9. The CDR3 loop spans 15 amino acids. Germline V gene lookup returns CDR1 DFQATT and CDR2 SNEGSKA (reference sequence). CDR3 in amino acids: CSARAGTSGGNEQFF. The DNA for the CDR3 is TGCAGTGCTAGAGCCGGGACTAGTGGAGGGAATGAGCAGTTCTTC.

This clonotype was observed at least ten times. This chain links TRBV3-1 with TRBJ1-5; 11 bases match TRBD1. Germline-derived CDR1 and CDR2 are LGHDT and YNNKEL (reference sequence). The CDR3 sequence is 16 residues long. The V and J ends lost 3 bases and 2 bases, in that order; junction bases with no gene match: 3. CDR3 in amino acids: CASSQRGQGGNQPQHF. In DNA form, the CDR3 reads TGTGCCAGCAGCCAGAGGGGACAGGGGGGCAATCAGCCCCAGCATTTT.

This clonotype was detected a few times. The chain links TRBV11-2 to TRBJ1-3; D is undetermined. V lost 3 bases and J lost 0, with 9 bases in between. The CDR3 is 15 residues long. CDR1 and CDR2 (germline): SGHAT, FQNNGV. The CDR3 DNA reads TGTGCCAGCAGCTTTAGACCGAGCTCTGGAAACACCATATATTTT. Protein sequence: CASSFRPSSGNTIYF.

J is TRBJ2-5 and V is TRBV6-5; 12 bases line up with TRBD1. J lost 4 bases, V lost 4 bases, and 4 bases had no gene match. Germline CDR1 is MNHEY and CDR2 is SVGAGI. This CDR3 has 15 amino acids. This CDR3 is CASSFGTGGAETQYF. CDR3 sequence (DNA): TGTGCCAGCAGTTTTGGGACAGGGGGCGCAGAGACCCAGTACTTC.

Comment on this clonotype: A much larger clonotype is one base distant, so this may be a read error. The V and J genes are TRBV20-1 and TRBJ2-7; 7 bases agree with TRBD1. The CDR3 is 14 amino acids. V gave up 3 bases and J gave up 2 bases; unmatched junction bases: 7. Germline values: CDR1 DFQATT, CDR2 SNEGSKA (reference sequence). CDR3 DNA: TGCAGTGCTAGCCCCCAGACAGGGACCTACGAGCAGTACTTC. This codes for CSASPQTGTYEQYF.

The chain combines TRBV25-1 with TRBJ2-5; D is possibly TRBD2 (6 bases). V was cut by 3 bases and J by 5 bases, with 10 bases left in between. The CDR3 spans 13 residues. Germline assignment: CDR1 MGHDK and CDR2 SYGVNS. The CDR3 nucleotides are TGTGCCAGCAGTGACCCTGGGAGGGAGACCCAGTACTTC. As protein: CASSDPGRETQYF. Supplemented by reference TRBV25-1 and TRBJ2-5, the full variable domain reads EADIYQTPRYLVIGTGKKITLECSQTMGHDKMYWYQQDPGMELHLIHYSYGVNSTEKGDLSSESTVSRIRTEHFPLTLESARPSHTSQYLCASSDPGRETQYFGPGTRLLVL.

This clonotype was seen many times. The rearrangement joins TRBV3-1 to TRBJ2-1; unclear D gene. Germline assignment: CDR1 LGHDT and CDR2 YNNKEL (reference sequence). The V end was cut by 4 bases, the J end by 4 bases, with 17 bases between. The CDR3 is 16 amino acids. DNA for the CDR3: TGTGCCAGCAGCCTCTCAACTTTATCCTCGTACAATGAGCAGTTCTTC. It yields the protein CASSLSTLSSYNEQFF.